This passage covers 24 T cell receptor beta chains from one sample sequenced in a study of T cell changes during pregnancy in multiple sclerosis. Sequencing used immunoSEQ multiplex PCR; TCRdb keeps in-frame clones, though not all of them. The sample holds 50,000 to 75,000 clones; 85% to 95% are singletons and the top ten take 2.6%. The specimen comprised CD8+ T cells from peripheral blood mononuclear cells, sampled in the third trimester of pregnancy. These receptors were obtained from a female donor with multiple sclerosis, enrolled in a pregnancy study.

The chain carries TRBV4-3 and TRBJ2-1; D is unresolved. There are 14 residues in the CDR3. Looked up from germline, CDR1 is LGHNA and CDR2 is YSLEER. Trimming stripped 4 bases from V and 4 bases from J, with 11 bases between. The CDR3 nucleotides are TGCGCCAGCAGCCGAGGCCTAGAGTACAATGAGCAGTTCTTC. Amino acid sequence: CASSRGLEYNEQFF.

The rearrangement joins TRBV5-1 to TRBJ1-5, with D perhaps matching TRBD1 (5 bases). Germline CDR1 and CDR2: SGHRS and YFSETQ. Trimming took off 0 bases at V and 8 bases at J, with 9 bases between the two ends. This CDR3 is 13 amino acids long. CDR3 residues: CASSLGWGEPQHF. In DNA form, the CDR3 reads TGCGCCAGCAGCTTGGGGTGGGGGGAGCCCCAGCATTTT.

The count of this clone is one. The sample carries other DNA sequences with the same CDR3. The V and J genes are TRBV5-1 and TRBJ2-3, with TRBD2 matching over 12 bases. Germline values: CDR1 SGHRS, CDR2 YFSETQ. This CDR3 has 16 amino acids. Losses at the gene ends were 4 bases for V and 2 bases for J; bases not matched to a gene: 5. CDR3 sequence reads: CASSPGLAGPTDTQYF. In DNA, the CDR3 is TGCGCCAGCAGCCCCGGACTAGCGGGACCCACAGATACGCAGTATTTT.

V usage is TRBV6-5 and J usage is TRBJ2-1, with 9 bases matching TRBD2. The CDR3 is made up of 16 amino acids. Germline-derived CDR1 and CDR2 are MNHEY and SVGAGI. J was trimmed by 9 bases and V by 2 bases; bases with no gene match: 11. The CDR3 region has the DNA TGTGCCAGCAGTTACGGAGCAGCGGGAGGTCGTGGTGAGCAGTTCTTC. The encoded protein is CASSYGAAGGRGEQFF.

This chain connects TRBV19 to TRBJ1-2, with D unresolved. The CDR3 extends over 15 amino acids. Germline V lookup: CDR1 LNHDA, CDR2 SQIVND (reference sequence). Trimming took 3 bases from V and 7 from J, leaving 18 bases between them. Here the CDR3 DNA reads TGTGCCAGTAGTATCCCCAGAACACCTCCGGGTGGCTACACCTTC. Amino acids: CASSIPRTPPGGYTF.

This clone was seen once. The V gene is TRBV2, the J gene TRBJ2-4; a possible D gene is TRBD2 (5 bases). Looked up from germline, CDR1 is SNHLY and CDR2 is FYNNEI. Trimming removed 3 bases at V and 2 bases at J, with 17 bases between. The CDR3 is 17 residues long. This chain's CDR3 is CASSEPRDSPPKNIQYF. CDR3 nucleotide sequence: TGTGCCAGCAGTGAGCCTCGGGATTCGCCTCCCAAAAACATTCAGTACTTC.

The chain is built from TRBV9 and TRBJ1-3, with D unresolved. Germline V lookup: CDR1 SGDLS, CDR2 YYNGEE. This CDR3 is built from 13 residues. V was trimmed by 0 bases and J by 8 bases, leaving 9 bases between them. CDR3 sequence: CASSVDLGYTIYF. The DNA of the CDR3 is TGTGCCAGCAGCGTAGATCTAGGATACACCATATATTTT.

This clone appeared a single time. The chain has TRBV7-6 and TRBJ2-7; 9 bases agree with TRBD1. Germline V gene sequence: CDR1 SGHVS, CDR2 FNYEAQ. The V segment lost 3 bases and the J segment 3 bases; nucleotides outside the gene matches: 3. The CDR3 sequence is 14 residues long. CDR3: CASSLTGGDYEQYF. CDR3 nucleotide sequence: TGTGCCAGCAGCTTGACAGGGGGGGACTACGAGCAGTACTTC.

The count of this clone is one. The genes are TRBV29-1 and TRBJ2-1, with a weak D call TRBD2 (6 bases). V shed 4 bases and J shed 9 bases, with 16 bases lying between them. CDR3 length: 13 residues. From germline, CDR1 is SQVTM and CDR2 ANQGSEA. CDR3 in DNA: TGCAGCGTTGCATCGGGAGTTGGGCCTGAGCAGTTCTTC. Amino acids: CSVASGVGPEQFF.

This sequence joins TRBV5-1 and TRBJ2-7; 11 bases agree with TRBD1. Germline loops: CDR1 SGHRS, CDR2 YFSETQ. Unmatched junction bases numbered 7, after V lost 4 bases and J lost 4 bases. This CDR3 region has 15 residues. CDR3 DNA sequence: TGCGCCAGCAGCGCCGGGACAGGGGGAGGGTACGAGCAGTACTTC. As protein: CASSAGTGGGYEQYF.

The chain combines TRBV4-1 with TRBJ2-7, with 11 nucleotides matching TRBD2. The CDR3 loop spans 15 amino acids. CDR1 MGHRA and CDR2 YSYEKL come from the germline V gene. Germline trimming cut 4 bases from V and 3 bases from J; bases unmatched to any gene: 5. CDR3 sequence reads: CASSRTLAGVYEQYF. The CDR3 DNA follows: TGCGCCAGCAGCCGCACACTAGCGGGAGTCTACGAGCAGTACTTC.

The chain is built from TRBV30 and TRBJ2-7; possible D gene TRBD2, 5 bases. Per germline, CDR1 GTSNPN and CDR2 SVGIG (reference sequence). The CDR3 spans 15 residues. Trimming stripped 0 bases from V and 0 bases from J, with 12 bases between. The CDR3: CAWSVASGHSYEQYF. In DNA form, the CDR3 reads TGTGCCTGGAGTGTAGCCAGCGGCCACTCCTACGAGCAGTACTTC.

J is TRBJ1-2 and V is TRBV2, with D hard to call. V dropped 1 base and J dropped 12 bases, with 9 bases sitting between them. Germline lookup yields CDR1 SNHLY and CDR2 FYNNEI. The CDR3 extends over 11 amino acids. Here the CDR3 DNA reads TGTGCCAGCAGTGAAGGTCCGAGCCACACCTTC. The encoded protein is CASSEGPSHTF.

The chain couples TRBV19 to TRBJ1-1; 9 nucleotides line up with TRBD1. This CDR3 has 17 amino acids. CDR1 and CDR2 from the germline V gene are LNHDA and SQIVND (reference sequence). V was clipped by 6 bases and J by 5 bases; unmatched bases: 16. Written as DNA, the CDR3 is TGTGCCAGTAGAGAAAGGCGGACAGGGGCATCCGGGACTGAAGCTTTCTTT. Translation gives CASRERRTGASGTEAFF.

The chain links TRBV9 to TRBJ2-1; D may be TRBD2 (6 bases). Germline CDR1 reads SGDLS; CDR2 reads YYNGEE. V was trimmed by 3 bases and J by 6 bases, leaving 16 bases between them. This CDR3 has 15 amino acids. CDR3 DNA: TGTGCCAGCAGCGCCGTCTCGGGAGACCCCAATGAGCAGTTCTTC. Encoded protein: CASSAVSGDPNEQFF.

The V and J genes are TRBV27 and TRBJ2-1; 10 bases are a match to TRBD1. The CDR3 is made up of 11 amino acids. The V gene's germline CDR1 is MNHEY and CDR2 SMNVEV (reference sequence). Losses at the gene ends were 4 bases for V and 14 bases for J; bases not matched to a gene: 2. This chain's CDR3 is CASSSGTGEFF. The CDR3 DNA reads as TGTGCCAGCAGTTCCGGGACAGGGGAGTTCTTC.

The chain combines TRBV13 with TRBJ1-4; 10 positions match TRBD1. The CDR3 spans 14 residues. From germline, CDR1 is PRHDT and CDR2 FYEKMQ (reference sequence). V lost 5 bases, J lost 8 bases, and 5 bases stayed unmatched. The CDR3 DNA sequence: TGTGCCAGCAGCCACGGGACAGGGGAAGAAAAACTGTTTTTT. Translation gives CASSHGTGEEKLFF.

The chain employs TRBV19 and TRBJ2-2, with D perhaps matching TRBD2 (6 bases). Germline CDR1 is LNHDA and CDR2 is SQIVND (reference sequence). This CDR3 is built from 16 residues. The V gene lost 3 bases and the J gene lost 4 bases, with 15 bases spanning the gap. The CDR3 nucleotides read TGTGCCAGTAGTATCGCCGGGAGAGGCAGCACCGGGGAGCTGTTTTTT. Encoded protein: CASSIAGRGSTGELFF.

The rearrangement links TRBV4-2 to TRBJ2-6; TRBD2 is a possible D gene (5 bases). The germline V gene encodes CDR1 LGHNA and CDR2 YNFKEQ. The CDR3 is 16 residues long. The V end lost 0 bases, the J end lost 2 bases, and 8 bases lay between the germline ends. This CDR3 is CASSQDTRTGANVLTF. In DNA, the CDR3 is TGTGCCAGCAGCCAAGACACTAGGACTGGGGCCAACGTCCTGACTTTC.

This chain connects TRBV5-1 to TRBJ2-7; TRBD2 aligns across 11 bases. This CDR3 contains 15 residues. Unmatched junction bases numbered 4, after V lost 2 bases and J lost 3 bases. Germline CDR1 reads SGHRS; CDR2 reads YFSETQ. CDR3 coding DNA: TGCGCCAGCAGCTTCGACGGGACTAGCGGCTACGAGCAGTACTTC. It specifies CASSFDGTSGYEQYF.

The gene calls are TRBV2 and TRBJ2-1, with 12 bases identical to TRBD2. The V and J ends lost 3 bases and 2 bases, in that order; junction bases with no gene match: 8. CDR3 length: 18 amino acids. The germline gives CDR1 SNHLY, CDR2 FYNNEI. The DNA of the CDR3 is TGTGCCAGCAGTGAGGCTAGCGGGAGGGCCGGGGCCTACAATGAGCAGTTCTTC. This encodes CASSEASGRAGAYNEQFF.

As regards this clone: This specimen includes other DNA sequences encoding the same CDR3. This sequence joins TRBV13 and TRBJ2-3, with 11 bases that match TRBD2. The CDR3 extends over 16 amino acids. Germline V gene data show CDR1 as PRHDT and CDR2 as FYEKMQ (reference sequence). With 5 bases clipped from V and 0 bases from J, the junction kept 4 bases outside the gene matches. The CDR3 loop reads CASSLRLAGSTDTQYF. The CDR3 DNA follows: TGTGCCAGCAGCCTAAGACTAGCGGGAAGCACAGATACGCAGTATTTT.

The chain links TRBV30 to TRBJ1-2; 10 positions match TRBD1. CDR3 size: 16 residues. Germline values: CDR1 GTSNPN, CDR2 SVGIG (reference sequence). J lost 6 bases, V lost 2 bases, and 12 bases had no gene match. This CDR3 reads CAWSIDRQGAADGYTF. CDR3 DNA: TGTGCCTGGAGTATTGATCGACAGGGGGCTGCTGATGGCTACACCTTC.

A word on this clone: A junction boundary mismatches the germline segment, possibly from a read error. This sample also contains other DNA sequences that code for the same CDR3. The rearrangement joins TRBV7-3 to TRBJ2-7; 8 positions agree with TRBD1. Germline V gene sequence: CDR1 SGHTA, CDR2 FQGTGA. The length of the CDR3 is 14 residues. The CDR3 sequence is CASSLAGGAYEQYF. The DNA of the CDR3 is TGTGCCAGCAGCTTAGCAGGGGGCGCGTACGAACAGTACTTC. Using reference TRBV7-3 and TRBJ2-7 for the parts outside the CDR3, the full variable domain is GAGVSQTPSNKVTEKGKYVELRCDPISGHTALYWYRQSLGQGPEFLIYFQGTGAADDSGLPNDRFFAVRPEGSVSTLKIQRTERGDSAVYLCASSLAGGAYEQYFGPGTRLTVT.